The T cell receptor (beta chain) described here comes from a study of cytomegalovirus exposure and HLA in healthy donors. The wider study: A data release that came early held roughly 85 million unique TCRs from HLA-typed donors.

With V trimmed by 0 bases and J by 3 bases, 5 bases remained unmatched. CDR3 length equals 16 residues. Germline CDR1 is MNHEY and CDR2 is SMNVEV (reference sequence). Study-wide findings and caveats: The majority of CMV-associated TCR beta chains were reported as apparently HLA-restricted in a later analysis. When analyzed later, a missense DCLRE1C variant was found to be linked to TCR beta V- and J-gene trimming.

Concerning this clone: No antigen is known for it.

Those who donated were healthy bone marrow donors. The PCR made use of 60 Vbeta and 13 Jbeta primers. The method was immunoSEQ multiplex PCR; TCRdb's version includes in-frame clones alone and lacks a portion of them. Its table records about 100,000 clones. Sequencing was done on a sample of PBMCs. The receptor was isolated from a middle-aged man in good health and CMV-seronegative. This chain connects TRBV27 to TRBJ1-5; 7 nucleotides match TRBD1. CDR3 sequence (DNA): TGTGCCAGCAGTTTATCGTGGACAGGAGTCAATCAGCCCCAGCATTTT. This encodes CASSLSWTGVNQPQHF.